Below, 11 T cell receptor beta chains from the same sample are listed, as sequenced in a study of PD-L1 blockade in urothelial cancer. Assay: immunoSEQ multiplex PCR; the TCRdb copy retains only in-frame clones and omits some. The profile covers about 55,000 clones, with more than 75% appearing a single time and roughly 1.4% taken by the ten largest. Time point: pretreatment peripheral blood. The sample here was PBMCs, taken around atezolizumab (anti-PD-L1) treatment. Every receptor here comes from a man aged 45-60 years with urothelial cancer.

This clone appeared a few times. The gene calls are TRBV9 and TRBJ2-3; 9 nucleotides align to TRBD2. The length of the CDR3 is 17 residues. The germline gives CDR1 SGDLS, CDR2 YYNGEE. J was trimmed by 0 bases and V by 4 bases; bases with no gene match: 9. DNA for the CDR3: TGTGCCAGCAGCCCTCGCGGGAGGGCCACGAGCACAGATACGCAGTATTTT. This sequence encodes CASSPRGRATSTDTQYF. The full variable domain, rest sourced from reference TRBV9 and TRBJ2-3, is DSGVTQTPKHLITATGQRVTLRCSPRSGDLSVYWYQQSLDQGLQFLIQYYNGEERAKGNILERFSAQQFPDLHSELNLSSLELGDSALYFCASSPRGRATSTDTQYFGPGTRLTVL.

This clone was seen a few times. The chain has TRBV5-1 and TRBJ1-2; 7 nucleotides agree with TRBD1. The CDR3 runs 13 residues. J gave up 3 bases and V 4 bases, and 3 bases lay outside the gene matches. The germline V gene encodes CDR1 SGHRS and CDR2 YFSETQ. The CDR3 region is CASSLTGDYGYTF. As DNA, the CDR3 is TGCGCCAGCAGCCTTACAGGGGACTATGGCTACACCTTC.

This clone was detected a few times. The chain has TRBV19 and TRBJ1-1; D perhaps matches TRBD1 (5 bases). V was shortened by 5 bases and J by 6 bases, with 10 bases between the two germline ends. Per germline, CDR1 LNHDA and CDR2 SQIVND (reference sequence). The CDR3 extends over 12 amino acids. The CDR3 region has the DNA TGTGCCAGTAGTCCAGGGATTTCTGAAGCTTTCTTT. The encoded protein is CASSPGISEAFF.

This clone was counted a single time. The chain combines TRBV19 with TRBJ2-7, with 9 positions matching TRBD1. This CDR3 spans 14 amino acids. V lost 4 bases, J lost 3 bases, and 4 bases stayed unmatched. The germline CDR1 and CDR2 sequences are LNHDA and SQIVND (reference sequence). The CDR3 loop reads CASSTGTGNYEQYF. CDR3 nucleotide sequence: TGTGCCAGTAGTACCGGGACAGGGAACTACGAGCAGTACTTC.

The chain combines TRBV2 with TRBJ2-3; D is unresolved. This CDR3 has 11 residues. From germline, CDR1 is SNHLY and CDR2 FYNNEI. With 7 bases removed from V and 2 bases from J, the gap between germline ends came to 4 bases. The CDR3 region has the DNA TGTGCCAGCACTAACACAGATACGCAGTATTTT. Protein sequence: CASTNTDTQYF.

V is TRBV9 and J is TRBJ2-2; TRBD2 matches 14 bases. The CDR3 is made up of 20 amino acids. Losses at the gene ends were 4 bases for V and 1 base for J; bases not matched to a gene: 12. Germline CDR1 reads SGDLS; CDR2 reads YYNGEE. CDR3 nucleotides: TGTGCCAGCAGCCTACCTGGGACTAGCGGGAGTATAAGGAACACCGGGGAGCTGTTTTTT. It codes for CASSLPGTSGSIRNTGELFF.

This clone occurred once. The chain has TRBV19 and TRBJ2-7; the match to TRBD1 covers 7 bases. Germline values: CDR1 LNHDA, CDR2 SQIVND (reference sequence). The CDR3 sequence is 14 residues long. V was pared by 8 bases and J by 1 base, with 8 bases of the junction left unmatched. The CDR3 reads CASRRQGWSYEQYF. CDR3 coding DNA: TGTGCCAGTCGACGACAGGGTTGGTCCTACGAGCAGTACTTC.

The V gene is TRBV5-6, the J gene TRBJ1-3, with 7 bases lining up with TRBD1. Trimming removed 0 bases from V and 3 bases from J; junction bases left unmatched: 6. The CDR3 totals 16 residues. Germline loops: CDR1 SGHDT, CDR2 YYEEEE. DNA for the CDR3: TGTGCCAGCAGCTTGGATACCGGGACAGTTGGAAACACCATATATTTT. Protein product: CASSLDTGTVGNTIYF. Full variable domain (missing parts from reference TRBV5-6 and TRBJ1-3): DAGVTQSPTHLIKTRGQQVTLRCSPKSGHDTVSWYQQALGQGPQFIFQYYEEEERQRGNFPDRFSGHQFPNYSSELNVNALLLGDSALYLCASSLDTGTVGNTIYFGEGSWLTVV.

The genes are TRBV29-1 and TRBJ2-5; D is possibly TRBD2 (5 bases). This CDR3 has 13 residues. The germline V and J ends were trimmed by 3 bases and 3 bases, with 11 bases remaining between them. Germline CDR1 is SQVTM and CDR2 is ANQGSEA. The CDR3 here is CSVEAGLKETQYF. The CDR3, as DNA: TGCAGCGTTGAGGCTGGACTGAAAGAGACCCAGTACTTC.

This chain uses TRBV11-2 with TRBJ1-5, with 10 bases identical to TRBD1. The germline V gene has CDR1 SGHAT and CDR2 FQNNGV. The CDR3 is 17 residues long. The V segment lost 4 bases and the J segment 4 bases; nucleotides outside the gene matches: 10. CDR3 region: CASSSSRQGALNQPQHF. In DNA form, the CDR3 reads TGTGCCAGCAGCTCATCAAGACAGGGGGCGCTGAATCAGCCCCAGCATTTT.

This clone was observed once. The chain links TRBV11-2 to TRBJ2-1; 10 positions match TRBD2. After removal of 3 bases from V and 5 bases from J, the junction contained 7 bases not matched to a gene. In germline, CDR1 is SGHAT, CDR2 FQNNGV. The CDR3 is 16 residues long. As DNA, the CDR3 is TGTGCCAGCAGCTTCGGCGGAGCGGGGGGGCACAATGAGCAGTTCTTC. Protein sequence: CASSFGGAGGHNEQFF.